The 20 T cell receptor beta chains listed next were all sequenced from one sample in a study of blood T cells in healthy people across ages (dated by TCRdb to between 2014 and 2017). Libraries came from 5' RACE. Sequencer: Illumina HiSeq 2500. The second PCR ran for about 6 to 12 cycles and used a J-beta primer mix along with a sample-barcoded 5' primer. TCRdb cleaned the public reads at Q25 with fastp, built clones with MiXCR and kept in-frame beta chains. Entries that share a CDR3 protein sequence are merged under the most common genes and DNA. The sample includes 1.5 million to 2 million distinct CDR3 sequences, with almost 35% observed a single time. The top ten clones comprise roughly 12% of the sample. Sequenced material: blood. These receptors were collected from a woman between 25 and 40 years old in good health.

The CDR3 loop is CASSKGLAELSTDTQYF. CDR3 coding DNA: TGCGCCAGCAGCAAGGGACTAGCGGAGCTCTCCACAGATACGCAGTATTTT. The gene calls are TRBV5-1 and TRBJ2-3; 11 nucleotides align to TRBD2. V gave up 4 bases and J gave up 2 bases; unmatched junction bases: 9. Per the germline V gene, CDR1 is SGHRS and CDR2 is YFSETQ. The CDR3 has 17 residues.

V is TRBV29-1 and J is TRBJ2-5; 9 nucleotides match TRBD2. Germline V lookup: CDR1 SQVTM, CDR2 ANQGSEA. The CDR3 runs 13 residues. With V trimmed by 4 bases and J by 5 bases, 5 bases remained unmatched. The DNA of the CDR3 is TGCAGCGTTGGGGGCGGGAGGGGGGAGACCCAGTACTTC. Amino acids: CSVGGGRGETQYF.

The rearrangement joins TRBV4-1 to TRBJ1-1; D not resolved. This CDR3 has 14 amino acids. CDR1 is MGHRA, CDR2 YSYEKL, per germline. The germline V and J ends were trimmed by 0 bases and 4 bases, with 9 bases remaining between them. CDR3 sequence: CASSQDRYGTEAFF. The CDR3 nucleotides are TGCGCCAGCAGCCAAGACAGGTATGGCACTGAAGCTTTCTTT.

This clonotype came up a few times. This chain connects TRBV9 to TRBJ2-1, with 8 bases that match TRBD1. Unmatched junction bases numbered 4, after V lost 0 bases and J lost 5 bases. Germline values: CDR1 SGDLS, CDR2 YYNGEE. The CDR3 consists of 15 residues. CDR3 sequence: CASSVGQGFNNEQFF. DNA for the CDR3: TGTGCCAGCAGCGTAGGACAGGGGTTTAACAATGAGCAGTTCTTC.

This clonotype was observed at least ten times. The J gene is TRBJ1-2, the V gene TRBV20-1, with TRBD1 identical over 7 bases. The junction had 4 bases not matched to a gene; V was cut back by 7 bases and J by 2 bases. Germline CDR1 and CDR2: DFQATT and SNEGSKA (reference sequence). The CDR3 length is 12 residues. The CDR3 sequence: CSEGAINYGYTF. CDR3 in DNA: TGCAGTGAGGGGGCTATCAACTATGGCTACACCTTC.

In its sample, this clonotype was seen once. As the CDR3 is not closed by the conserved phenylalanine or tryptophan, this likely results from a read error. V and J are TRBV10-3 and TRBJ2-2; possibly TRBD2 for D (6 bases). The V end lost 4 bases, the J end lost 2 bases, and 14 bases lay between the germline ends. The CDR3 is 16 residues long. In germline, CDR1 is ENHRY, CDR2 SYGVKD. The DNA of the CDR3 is TGTGCCATCAGTGCGGGTTCGGGACTCAACACCGGGGAGCTGTTTTTG. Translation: CAISAGSGLNTGELFL.

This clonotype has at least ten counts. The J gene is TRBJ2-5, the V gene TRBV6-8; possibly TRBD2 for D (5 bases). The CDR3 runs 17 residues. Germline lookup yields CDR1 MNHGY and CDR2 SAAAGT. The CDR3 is CAPYLVRARMASETQYF. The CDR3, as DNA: TGTGCACCCTACCTAGTGAGGGCCAGGATGGCTTCGGAGACCCAGTACTTC.

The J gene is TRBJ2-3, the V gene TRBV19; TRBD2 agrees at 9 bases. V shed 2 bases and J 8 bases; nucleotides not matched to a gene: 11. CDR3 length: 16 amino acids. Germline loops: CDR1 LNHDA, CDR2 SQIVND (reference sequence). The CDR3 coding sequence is TGTGCCAGTAGTATAACCGCTAGCGGGGCCCCCGGTACGCAGTATTTT. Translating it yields CASSITASGAPGTQYF.

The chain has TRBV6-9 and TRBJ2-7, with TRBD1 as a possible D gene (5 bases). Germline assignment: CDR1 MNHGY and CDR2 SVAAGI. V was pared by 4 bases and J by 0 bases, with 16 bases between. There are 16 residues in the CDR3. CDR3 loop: CASSFGRQTYSYEQYF. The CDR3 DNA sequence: TGTGCCAGCAGTTTTGGACGACAGACTTACTCCTACGAGCAGTACTTC.

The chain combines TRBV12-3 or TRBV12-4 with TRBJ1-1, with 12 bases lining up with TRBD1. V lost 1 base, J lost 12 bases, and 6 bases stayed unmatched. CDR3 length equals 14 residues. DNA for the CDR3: TGTGCCAGCAGTTTAGTGGGGACAGGGGGCGTACCTTTCTTT. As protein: CASSLVGTGGVPFF.

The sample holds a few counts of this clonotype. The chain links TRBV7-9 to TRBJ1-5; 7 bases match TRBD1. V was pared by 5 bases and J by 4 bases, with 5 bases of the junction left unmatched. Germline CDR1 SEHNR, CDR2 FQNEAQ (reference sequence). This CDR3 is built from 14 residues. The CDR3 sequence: CASSVGTDNQPQHF. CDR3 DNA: TGTGCCAGCAGCGTCGGGACAGATAATCAGCCCCAGCATTTT.

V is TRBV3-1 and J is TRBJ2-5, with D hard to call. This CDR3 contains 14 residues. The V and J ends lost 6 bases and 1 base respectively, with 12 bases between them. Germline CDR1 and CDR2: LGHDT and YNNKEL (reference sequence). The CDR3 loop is CASSQQRPQETQYF. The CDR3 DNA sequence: TGTGCCAGCAGTCAACAGAGACCCCAAGAGACCCAGTACTTC.

Here the CDR3 reads CASRASAVNEQFF. The CDR3 DNA sequence: TGCGCCAGCAGGGCTAGCGCCGTCAATGAGCAGTTCTTC. The chain carries TRBV5-1 and TRBJ2-1; D may be TRBD2 (6 bases). V dropped 5 bases and J dropped 6 bases, with 12 bases sitting between them. Germline-derived CDR1 and CDR2 are SGHRS and YFSETQ. This CDR3 region has 13 residues.

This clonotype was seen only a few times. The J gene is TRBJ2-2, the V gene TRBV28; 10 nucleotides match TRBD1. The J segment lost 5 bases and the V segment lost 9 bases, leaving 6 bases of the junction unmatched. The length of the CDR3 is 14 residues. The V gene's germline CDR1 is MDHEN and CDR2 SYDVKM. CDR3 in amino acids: CASRDRGGTGELFF. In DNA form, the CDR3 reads TGTGCCAGTAGGGACAGGGGCGGAACCGGGGAGCTGTTTTTT.

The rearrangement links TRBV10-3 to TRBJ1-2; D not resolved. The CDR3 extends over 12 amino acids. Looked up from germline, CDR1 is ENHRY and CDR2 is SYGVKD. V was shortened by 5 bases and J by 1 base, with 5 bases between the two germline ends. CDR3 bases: TGTGCCATCAGTCACGATAACTATGGCTACACCTTC. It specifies CAISHDNYGYTF.

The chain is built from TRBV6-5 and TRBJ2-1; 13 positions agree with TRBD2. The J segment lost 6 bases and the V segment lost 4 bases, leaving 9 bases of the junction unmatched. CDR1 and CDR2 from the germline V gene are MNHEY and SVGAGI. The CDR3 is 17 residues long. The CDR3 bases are TGTGCCAGCAGTTTCTGGACTAGCGGGAGTGGGGCCAATGAGCAGTTCTTC. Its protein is CASSFWTSGSGANEQFF.

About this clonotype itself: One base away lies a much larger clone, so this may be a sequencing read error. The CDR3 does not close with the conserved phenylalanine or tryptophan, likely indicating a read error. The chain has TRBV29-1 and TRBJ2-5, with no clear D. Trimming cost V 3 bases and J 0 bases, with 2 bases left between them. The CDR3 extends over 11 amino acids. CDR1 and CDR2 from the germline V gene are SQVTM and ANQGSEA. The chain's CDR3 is CSVDDQETQYV. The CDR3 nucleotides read TGCAGCGTTGATGACCAAGAGACCCAGTACGTC.

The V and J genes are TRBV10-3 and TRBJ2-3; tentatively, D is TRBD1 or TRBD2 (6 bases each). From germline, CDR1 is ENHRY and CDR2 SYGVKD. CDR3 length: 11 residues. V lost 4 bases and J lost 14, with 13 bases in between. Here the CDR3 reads CAISVEGERYF. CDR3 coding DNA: TGTGCCATCAGTGTGGAGGGGGAGAGGTATTTT.

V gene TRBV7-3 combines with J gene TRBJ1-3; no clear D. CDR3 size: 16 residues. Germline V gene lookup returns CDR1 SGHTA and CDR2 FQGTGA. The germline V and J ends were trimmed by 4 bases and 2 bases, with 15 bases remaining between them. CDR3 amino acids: CASSSDGGVAGNTIYF. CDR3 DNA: TGTGCCAGCAGCTCTGACGGCGGGGTCGCTGGAAACACCATATATTTT.

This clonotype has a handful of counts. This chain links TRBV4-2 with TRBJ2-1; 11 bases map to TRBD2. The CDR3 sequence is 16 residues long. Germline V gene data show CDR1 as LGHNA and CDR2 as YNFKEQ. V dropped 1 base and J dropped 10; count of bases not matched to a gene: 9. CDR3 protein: CASSQVGTSGYREQFF. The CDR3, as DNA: TGTGCCAGCAGCCAAGTGGGGACTAGCGGTTACAGGGAGCAGTTCTTC.